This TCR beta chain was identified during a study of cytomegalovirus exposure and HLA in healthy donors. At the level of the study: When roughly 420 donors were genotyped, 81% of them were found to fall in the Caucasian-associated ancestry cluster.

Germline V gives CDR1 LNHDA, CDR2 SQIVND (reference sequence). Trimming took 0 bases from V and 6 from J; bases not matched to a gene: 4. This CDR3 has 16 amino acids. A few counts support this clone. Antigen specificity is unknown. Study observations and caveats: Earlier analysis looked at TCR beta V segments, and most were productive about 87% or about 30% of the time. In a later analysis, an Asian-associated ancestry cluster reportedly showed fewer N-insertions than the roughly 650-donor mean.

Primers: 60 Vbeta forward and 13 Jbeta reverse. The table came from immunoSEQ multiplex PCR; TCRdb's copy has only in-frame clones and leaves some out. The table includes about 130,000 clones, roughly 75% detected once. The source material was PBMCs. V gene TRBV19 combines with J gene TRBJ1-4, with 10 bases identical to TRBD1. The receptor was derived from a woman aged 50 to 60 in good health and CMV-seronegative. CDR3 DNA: TGTGCCAGTAGTATAGAAACCGGGACAGGGGATGAAAAACTGTTTTTT. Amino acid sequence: CASSIETGTGDEKLFF. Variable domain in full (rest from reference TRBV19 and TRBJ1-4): DGGITQSPKYLFRKEGQNVTLSCEQNLNHDAMYWYRQDPGQGLRLIYYSQIVNDFQKGDIAEGYSVSREKKESFPLTVTSAQKNPTAFYLCASSIETGTGDEKLFFGSGTQLSVL.